This T cell receptor beta chain came from a study of OX40 agonist ivuxolimab in advanced cancers. The overall study: Ivuxolimab, an agonist antibody against OX40 (CD134), was given to patients. The study enrolled dose-escalation patients with hepatocellular carcinoma, melanoma, renal cell or head and neck cancer.

General study findings and limits: Fewer expanded clones were found on average in CD4+ than in CD8+ T cells. Among the nonresponders, some also had low normalized T-cell clonal expansion.

To note about this clone: Its antigen is currently unknown. In the same sample, other DNA sequences code for this CDR3.

CDR1 is SGHTA, CDR2 FQGTGA, per germline. Trimming removed 4 bases from V and 7 bases from J, with 13 bases in between. The CDR3 sequence is 14 residues long. Only in-frame clones appear in the TCRdb table, and some are missing; sequencing was by immunoSEQ multiplex PCR. The profile shows some 60,000 clones, 75% to 95% of them singletons. This sequence was found in an adult with an advanced solid tumor such as melanoma, head and neck, liver or kidney cancer. The rearrangement joins TRBV7-3 to TRBJ2-2; weak D call: TRBD1 (6 bases). The sample was CD4+ or CD8+ T cells sorted from blood, taken in a trial of the OX40 agonist ivuxolimab. For the CDR3, the DNA is TGTGCCAGCAGCTCAGGGGTATCGGGCGGGGAGCTGTTTTTT. It encodes CASSSGVSGGELFF.